This T cell receptor beta chain was found in a study of cytomegalovirus exposure and HLA in healthy donors. Germline CDR1 SGDLS, CDR2 YYNGEE. J was trimmed by 7 bases and V by 4 bases; bases with no gene match: 8. CDR3 size: 14 residues. The study ran its PCR with 60 Vbeta and 13 Jbeta primers. TCRdb's table, derived via immunoSEQ multiplex PCR, lists solely in-frame clones and lacks some. The table records about 160,000 clones, 82% of them present only once. J is TRBJ1-2 and V is TRBV9; 9 bases map to TRBD1. The sequencing input was PBMCs. The TCR comes from a girl aged 5-17 years in good health and CMV-seropositive. The CDR3 region is CASSPGQGMGGYTF. CDR3 sequence (DNA): TGTGCCAGCAGCCCGGGACAGGGAATGGGTGGCTACACCTTC.